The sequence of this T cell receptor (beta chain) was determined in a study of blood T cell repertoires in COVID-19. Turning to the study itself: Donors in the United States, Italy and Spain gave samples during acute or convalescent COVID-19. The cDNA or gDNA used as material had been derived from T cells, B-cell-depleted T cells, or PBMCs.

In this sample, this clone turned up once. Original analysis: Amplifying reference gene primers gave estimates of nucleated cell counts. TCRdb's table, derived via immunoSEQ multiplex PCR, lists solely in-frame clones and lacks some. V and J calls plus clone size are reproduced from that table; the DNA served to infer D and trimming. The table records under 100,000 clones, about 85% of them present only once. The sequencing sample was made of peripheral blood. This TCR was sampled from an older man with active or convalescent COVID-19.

In DNA form, the CDR3 reads TGCAGCGTTGAGACGGGACTAGCGGGGGGGGAGACCCAGTACTTC. Its protein product is CSVETGLAGGETQYF. V and J are TRBV29-1 and TRBJ2-5; 16 nucleotides match TRBD2. The germline CDR1 and CDR2 sequences are SQVTM and ANQGSEA. The V gene end was trimmed by 3 bases and the J gene end by 5 bases; junction bases not matched to a gene: 3. The CDR3 extends over 15 amino acids.